This TCR beta chain was sequenced in a study of T cell repertoires in cytomegalovirus infection. Study as a whole: Used in the study were CMV epitopes, some recently identified and HLA-C-restricted, others well-studied and HLA-B-restricted. The public TCR beta signatures pointed to both CMV infection and matching HLA type. Study-wide points: The cumulative frequency of public TCR beta families distinguished individuals who carried CMV together with the relevant HLA. Predominance within the ex vivo response was attributable to HLA-C-restricted CMV-specific TCR beta clonotypes.

The CDR3 has 14 residues. V shed 2 bases and J shed 12 bases, with 17 bases lying between them. The germline CDR1 and CDR2 sequences are SEHNR and FQNEAQ (reference sequence). This clonotype appeared many times. Antigen: not known. TCRdb ran MiXCR on the reads and lists one entry per CDR3 protein. This sample has some 700,000 distinct CDR3 sequences, with around a third found just once. This clonotype was obtained from a human donor in good health (CMV status not recorded). Some clones in this sample may be carry-over from other donors' samples. The chain carries TRBV7-9 and TRBJ2-1, with TRBD2 as a possible D gene (6 bases). The sequenced sample was cultured PBMCs, obtained from culture after CMV antigen stimulation. CDR3 DNA sequence: TGTGCCAGCAGCTTATTTAGCGGTGAGGTTCGGCAGTTCTTC. Residues: CASSLFSGEVRQFF. The variable domain in full, completed from reference TRBV7-9 and TRBJ2-1, reads DTGVSQNPRHKITKRGQNVTFRCDPISEHNRLYWYRQTLGQGPEFLTYFQNEAQLEKSRLLSDRFSAERPKGSFSTLEIQRTEQGDSAMYLCASSLFSGEVRQFFGPGTRLTVL.